One sample yielded the 26 T cell receptor beta chains listed below, sequenced in a study of cytomegalovirus exposure and HLA in healthy donors. Profiled with immunoSEQ multiplex PCR; TCRdb holds only in-frame clones, not every one. Among some 250,000 clones listed, around 90% were seen once. The sequencing sample was made of PBMCs. The receptors stem from a woman in her late teens or twenties in good health and CMV-seronegative.

The gene calls are TRBV4-3 and TRBJ2-7, with 9 bases lining up with TRBD1. Trimming cost V 2 bases and J 5 bases; bases outside gene matches: 7. This CDR3 spans 15 amino acids. Germline CDR1 and CDR2: LGHNA and YSLEER. CDR3 sequence reads: CASSQSADRGDEQYF. The CDR3 DNA reads TGCGCCAGCAGCCAATCCGCGGACAGGGGTGACGAGCAGTACTTC.

This chain joins TRBV6-5 and TRBJ2-2; TRBD1 matches 7 bases. The V gene's germline CDR1 is MNHEY and CDR2 SVGAGI. V lost 0 bases, J lost 6 bases, and 4 bases stayed unmatched. CDR3 size: 15 residues. The CDR3 bases are TGTGCCAGCAGTTACTCGGACAGGCTAGCCGGGGAGCTGTTTTTT. It translates to CASSYSDRLAGELFF.

The gene calls are TRBV4-3 and TRBJ1-1; TRBD1 agrees at 9 bases. The length of the CDR3 is 15 residues. The J segment lost 3 bases and the V segment lost 3 bases, leaving 5 bases of the junction unmatched. Germline CDR1 LGHNA, CDR2 YSLEER. The CDR3 DNA follows: TGCGCCAGCAGCCACCGGGACAGGGACGACACTGAAGCTTTCTTT. It encodes CASSHRDRDDTEAFF.

This rearrangement joins TRBV19 to TRBJ1-2; D is uncertain. The V gene lost 5 bases and the J gene lost 4 bases, with 11 bases spanning the gap. The CDR3 loop spans 13 amino acids. Germline V CDR1 and CDR2: LNHDA, SQIVND (reference sequence). The CDR3 coding sequence is TGTGCCAGTAGTTCCTTCGACATCTATGGCTACACCTTC. Protein sequence: CASSSFDIYGYTF.

This clone was detected a few times. J is TRBJ1-6 and V is TRBV19; a weak D match, TRBD1 (5 bases). Germline loops: CDR1 LNHDA, CDR2 SQIVND (reference sequence). Trimming shortened V by 9 bases and J by 7 bases, and 19 bases separated the two germline ends. There are 15 residues in the CDR3. In DNA form, the CDR3 reads TGTGCCAGCACCAAGACAGTATCCCCGAATTCACCCCTCCACTTT. It encodes CASTKTVSPNSPLHF.

The chain carries TRBV5-1 and TRBJ1-1; D ambiguous. The CDR3 runs 17 residues. The germline gives CDR1 SGHRS, CDR2 YFSETQ. V lost 4 bases and J 1 base, leaving 20 bases between the germline ends. The CDR3 bases are TGCGCCAGCAGCCTACTTCCCCGCCTCACCGAGAACACTGAAGCTTTCTTT. This codes for CASSLLPRLTENTEAFF.

The chain uses TRBV19 and TRBJ2-5, with 7 bases that match TRBD1. V shed 6 bases and J 5 bases; nucleotides not matched to a gene: 6. The germline CDR1 and CDR2 sequences are LNHDA and SQIVND (reference sequence). The CDR3 has 13 amino acids. CDR3 bases: TGTGCCAGTAGAGACAGGGTGGTTGAGACCCAGTACTTC. It codes for CASRDRVVETQYF.

DNA of the CDR3: TGTGCCAGCAGCGCCGACAGGGTAGGCGTTGGGAACACTGAAGCTTTCTTT. Residues: CASSADRVGVGNTEAFF. This rearrangement joins TRBV11-2 to TRBJ1-1; 7 bases line up with TRBD1. Germline V gives CDR1 SGHAT, CDR2 FQNNGV. This CDR3 is 17 amino acids long. Germline trimming cut 5 bases from V and 1 base from J; bases unmatched to any gene: 13.

The chain has TRBV5-1 and TRBJ1-1; TRBD1 might be the D (5 bases). The V and J ends lost 0 bases and 5 bases respectively, with 20 bases between them. The CDR3 loop spans 17 amino acids. CDR1 and CDR2 (germline): SGHRS, YFSETQ. The CDR3, as DNA: TGCGCCAGCAGCTTGGGTTTTCGGGGGGAGGGAAAAACTGAAGCTTTCTTT. Translating gives CASSLGFRGEGKTEAFF.

The genes are TRBV7-2 and TRBJ2-1; D might be TRBD2 (5 bases). The germline V gene encodes CDR1 SGHTA and CDR2 FQGNSA. Trimming removed 5 bases from V and 4 bases from J, with 15 bases in between. This CDR3 contains 15 residues. Written as DNA, the CDR3 is TGTGCCAGCAGCGAAGATGGACTTTGGTACAATGAGCAGTTCTTC. Translation gives CASSEDGLWYNEQFF.

V gene TRBV7-9 combines with J gene TRBJ2-7, with D unclear. There are 12 residues in the CDR3. V was shortened by 0 bases and J by 7 bases, with 7 bases between the two germline ends. The V gene's germline CDR1 is SEHNR and CDR2 FQNEAQ (reference sequence). CDR3 amino acids: CASSLAEAEQYF. Here the CDR3 DNA reads TGTGCCAGCAGCTTAGCTGAGGCAGAGCAGTACTTC.

The V call is TRBV7-9, the J call TRBJ2-7, with a weak D call TRBD1 (5 bases). Germline CDR1 reads SEHNR; CDR2 reads FQNEAQ (reference sequence). The CDR3 length is 15 residues. Trimming pared 1 base from V and 3 bases from J, leaving 13 bases between. The CDR3 DNA follows: TGTGCCAGCAGCTTAGGGTCTGGACATAACTACGAGCAGTACGTC. Protein sequence: CASSLGSGHNYEQYV.

The rearrangement links TRBV6-5 to TRBJ1-1; 8 bases fit TRBD1. The V and J ends lost 5 bases and 3 bases, in that order; junction bases with no gene match: 8. CDR3 length: 15 amino acids. Germline V gives CDR1 MNHEY, CDR2 SVGAGI. For the CDR3, the DNA is TGTGCCAGCAGTCAGACAGGGGCTTGGGACACTGAAGCTTTCTTT. Translating gives CASSQTGAWDTEAFF.

This chain joins TRBV4-1 and TRBJ1-4, with D uncertain. Trimming took 5 bases from V and 6 from J, leaving 4 bases between them. Germline CDR1 MGHRA, CDR2 YSYEKL. The CDR3 runs to 11 residues. The CDR3 DNA sequence: TGCGCCAGCAGCAGAGATGAAAAACTGTTTTTT. It specifies CASSRDEKLFF.

The rearrangement links TRBV4-1 to TRBJ2-5, with 13 bases that match TRBD2. With V trimmed by 4 bases and J by 2 bases, 4 bases remained unmatched. The CDR3 runs to 16 residues. Germline V lookup: CDR1 MGHRA, CDR2 YSYEKL. The CDR3 reads CASSPGLAGEQETQYF. As DNA, the CDR3 is TGCGCCAGCAGCCCCGGACTAGCGGGGGAACAAGAGACCCAGTACTTC.

This clone was found a few times. The J gene is TRBJ2-7, the V gene TRBV10-1; maybe TRBD1 (5 bases). CDR3 size: 13 residues. The V end was cut by 2 bases, the J end by 3 bases, with 8 bases between. Germline V CDR1 and CDR2: WNHNN, SYGVQD (reference sequence). DNA of the CDR3: TGCGCCAGCAGTGAGACCACAGGCTACGAGCAGTACGTC. Protein sequence: CASSETTGYEQYV.

The chain links TRBV2 to TRBJ2-3; D remains unclear. The length of the CDR3 is 13 residues. The germline CDR1 and CDR2 sequences are SNHLY and FYNNEI. The V and J ends lost 6 bases and 0 bases respectively, with 7 bases between them. The CDR3 reads CASRLISTDTQYF. The CDR3 nucleotides are TGTGCCAGCAGACTTATAAGCACAGATACGCAGTATTTT.

The chain has TRBV7-3 and TRBJ2-1; TRBD1 matches at 7 bases. Losses at the gene ends were 6 bases for V and 7 bases for J; bases not matched to a gene: 3. CDR3 length: 12 residues. Germline V gene sequence: CDR1 SGHTA, CDR2 FQGTGA. In DNA form, the CDR3 reads TGTGCCAGCAGTCAGACAGGGAATGAGCAGTTCTTC. This codes for CASSQTGNEQFF.

This clone has more than one count but fewer than ten. The V gene is TRBV7-8, the J gene TRBJ2-1; 9 positions agree with TRBD1. CDR3 size: 13 residues. J was trimmed by 5 bases and V by 5 bases; bases with no gene match: 1. Germline lookup yields CDR1 SGHVS and CDR2 FQNEAQ. CDR3 coding DNA: TGTGCCAGCAGCCGGGACAGGGACAATGAGCAGTTCTTC. This sequence encodes CASSRDRDNEQFF. The variable domain in full, completed from reference TRBV7-8 and TRBJ2-1, reads GAGVSQSPRYKVAKRGQDVALRCDPISGHVSLFWYQQALGQGPEFLTYFQNEAQLDKSGLPSDRFFAERPEGSVSTLKIQRTQQEDSAVYLCASSRDRDNEQFFGPGTRLTVL.

V usage is TRBV9 and J usage is TRBJ1-4; D gene uncertain. The V and J ends lost 0 bases and 5 bases respectively, with 5 bases between them. This CDR3 is built from 13 residues. Germline V lookup: CDR1 SGDLS, CDR2 YYNGEE. CDR3 residues: CASSVAPNEKLFF. The DNA for the CDR3 is TGTGCCAGCAGCGTAGCCCCAAATGAAAAACTGTTTTTT.

J is TRBJ1-2 and V is TRBV27; D gene unclear. Trimming shortened V by 2 bases and J by 1 base, and 14 bases separated the two germline ends. CDR3 length: 16 residues. CDR1 MNHEY and CDR2 SMNVEV come from the germline V gene (reference sequence). CDR3 nucleotide sequence: TGTGCCAGCAGTTTAAACCCCAAAACAATTAACTATGGCTACACCTTC. Protein sequence: CASSLNPKTINYGYTF.

This chain links TRBV6-5 with TRBJ2-1, with TRBD2 matching over 8 bases. CDR1 and CDR2 from the germline V gene are MNHEY and SVGAGI. This CDR3 comprises 14 residues. Germline trimming cut 3 bases from V and 2 bases from J; bases unmatched to any gene: 0. The CDR3 nucleotides read TGTGCCAGCAGTTATAGCGGGGCCTACAATGAGCAGTTCTTC. Protein: CASSYSGAYNEQFF.

The chain recombines TRBV5-4 with TRBJ1-2, with D tentatively TRBD1 (6 bases). The CDR3 consists of 16 residues. In germline, CDR1 is SGHNT, CDR2 YYREEE (reference sequence). V lost 4 bases, J lost 8 bases, and 24 bases lay in between. Here the CDR3 DNA reads TGTGCCAGCAGCGGGGGGGTCTTGGACAGAATAGAAGGCTACACCTTC. Amino acids: CASSGGVLDRIEGYTF.

This clone was seen a single time. The chain links TRBV7-6 to TRBJ2-5; 9 positions agree with TRBD2. With V trimmed by 2 bases and J by 4 bases, 8 bases remained unmatched. Per the germline V gene, CDR1 is SGHVS and CDR2 is FNYEAQ. The CDR3 contains 16 residues. Here the CDR3 reads CASSLQLAGLSETQYF. As DNA, the CDR3 is TGTGCCAGCAGCTTACAGCTAGCGGGGCTCTCAGAGACCCAGTACTTC. The whole variable domain, filled in from reference TRBV7-6 and TRBJ2-5, reads GAGVSQSPRYKVTKRGQDVALRCDPISGHVSLYWYRQALGQGPEFLTYFNYEAQQDKSGLPNDRFSAERPEGSISTLTIQRTEQRDSAMYRCASSLQLAGLSETQYFGPGTRLLVL.

The rearrangement links TRBV7-6 to TRBJ1-1; the D is unclear. Per germline, CDR1 SGHVS and CDR2 FNYEAQ. This CDR3 is 12 amino acids long. The V and J ends lost 1 base and 7 bases respectively, with 7 bases between them. CDR3 sequence (DNA): TGTGCCAGCAGCTTAGAGGGAGATGAAGCTTTCTTT. Its translation: CASSLEGDEAFF.

The rearrangement links TRBV6-1 to TRBJ1-2; 7 nucleotides align to TRBD1. The V gene end was trimmed by 1 base and the J gene end by 2 bases; junction bases not matched to a gene: 4. Germline lookup yields CDR1 MNHNS and CDR2 SASEGT. The CDR3 is made up of 15 amino acids. The CDR3 DNA reads TGTGCCAGCAGTGAAGGGGGGACAGACAACTATGGCTACACCTTC. This codes for CASSEGGTDNYGYTF.